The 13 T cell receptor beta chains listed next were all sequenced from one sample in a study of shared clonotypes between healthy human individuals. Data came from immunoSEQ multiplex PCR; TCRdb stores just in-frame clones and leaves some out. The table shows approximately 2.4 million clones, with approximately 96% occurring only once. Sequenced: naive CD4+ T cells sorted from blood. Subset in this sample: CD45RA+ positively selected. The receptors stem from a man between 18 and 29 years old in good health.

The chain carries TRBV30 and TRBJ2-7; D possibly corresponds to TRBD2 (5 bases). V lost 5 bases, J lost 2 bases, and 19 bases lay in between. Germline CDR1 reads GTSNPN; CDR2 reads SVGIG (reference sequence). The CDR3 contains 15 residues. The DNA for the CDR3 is TGTGCCTGGGGTTCTCCCGGACTTGGAACCTACGAGCAGTACTTC. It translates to CAWGSPGLGTYEQYF.

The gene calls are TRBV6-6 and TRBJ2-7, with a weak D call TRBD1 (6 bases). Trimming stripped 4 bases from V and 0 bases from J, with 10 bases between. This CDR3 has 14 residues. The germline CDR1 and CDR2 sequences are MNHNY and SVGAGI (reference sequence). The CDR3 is CASSFTGHSYEQYF. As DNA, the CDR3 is TGTGCCAGCAGTTTTACAGGGCACTCCTACGAGCAGTACTTC.

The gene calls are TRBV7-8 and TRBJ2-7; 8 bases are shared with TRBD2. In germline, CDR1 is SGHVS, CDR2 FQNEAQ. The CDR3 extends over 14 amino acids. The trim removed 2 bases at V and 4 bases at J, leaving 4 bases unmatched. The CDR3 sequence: CASSLTSGPYEQYF. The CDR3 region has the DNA TGTGCCAGCAGCTTAACTAGCGGCCCATACGAGCAGTACTTC.

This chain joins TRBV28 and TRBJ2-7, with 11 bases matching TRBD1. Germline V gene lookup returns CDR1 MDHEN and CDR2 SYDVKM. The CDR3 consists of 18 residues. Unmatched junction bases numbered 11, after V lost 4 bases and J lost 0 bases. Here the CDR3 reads CASSSPAGQGAVSYEQYF. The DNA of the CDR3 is TGTGCCAGCAGTTCCCCGGCAGGACAGGGGGCGGTCTCCTACGAGCAGTACTTC.

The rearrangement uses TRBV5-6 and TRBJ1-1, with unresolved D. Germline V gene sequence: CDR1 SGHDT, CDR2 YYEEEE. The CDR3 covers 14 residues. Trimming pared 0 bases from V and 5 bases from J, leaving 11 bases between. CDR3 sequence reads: CASSLGAGTTEAFF. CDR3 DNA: TGTGCCAGCAGCTTGGGGGCAGGAACAACTGAAGCTTTCTTT. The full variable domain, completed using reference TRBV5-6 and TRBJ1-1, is DAGVTQSPTHLIKTRGQQVTLRCSPKSGHDTVSWYQQALGQGPQFIFQYYEEEERQRGNFPDRFSGHQFPNYSSELNVNALLLGDSALYLCASSLGAGTTEAFFGQGTRLTVV.

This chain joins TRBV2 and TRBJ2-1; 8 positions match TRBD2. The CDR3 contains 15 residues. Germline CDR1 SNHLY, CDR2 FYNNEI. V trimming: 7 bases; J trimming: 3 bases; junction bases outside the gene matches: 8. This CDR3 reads CASTRELADYNEQFF. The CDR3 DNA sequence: TGTGCCAGCACCCGCGAACTAGCGGACTACAATGAGCAGTTCTTC. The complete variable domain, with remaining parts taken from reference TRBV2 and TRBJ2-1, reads EPEVTQTPSHQVTQMGQEVILRCVPISNHLYFYWYRQILGQKVEFLVSFYNNEISEKSEIFDDQFSVERPDGSNFTLKIRSTKLEDSAMYFCASTRELADYNEQFFGPGTRLTVL.

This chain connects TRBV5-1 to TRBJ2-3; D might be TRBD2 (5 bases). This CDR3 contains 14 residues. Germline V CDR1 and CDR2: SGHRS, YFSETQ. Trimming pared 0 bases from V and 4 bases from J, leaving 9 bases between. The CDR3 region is CASSLGSLADTQYF. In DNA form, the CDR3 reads TGCGCCAGCAGCTTGGGTTCACTAGCAGATACGCAGTATTTT.

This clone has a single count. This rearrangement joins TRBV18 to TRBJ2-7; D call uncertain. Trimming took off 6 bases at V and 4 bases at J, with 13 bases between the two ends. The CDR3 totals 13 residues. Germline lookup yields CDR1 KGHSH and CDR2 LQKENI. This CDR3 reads CASSRANGYEQYF. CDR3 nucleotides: TGTGCCAGCTCTCGGGCGAACGGATACGAGCAGTACTTC.

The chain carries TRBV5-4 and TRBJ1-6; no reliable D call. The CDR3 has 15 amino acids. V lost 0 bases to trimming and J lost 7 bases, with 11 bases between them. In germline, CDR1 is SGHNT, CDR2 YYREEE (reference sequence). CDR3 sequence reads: CASSLGQTPNSPLHF. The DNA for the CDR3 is TGTGCCAGCAGCTTGGGGCAGACGCCCAATTCACCCCTCCACTTT.

The CDR3 nucleotides read TGTGCCAGCAGCTTTAACAAGGCGGGGGGGCTGGAGACCCAGTACTTC. Translating it yields CASSFNKAGGLETQYF. This rearrangement joins TRBV7-9 to TRBJ2-5; 9 nucleotides align to TRBD2. Trimming removed 3 bases from V and 5 bases from J; junction bases left unmatched: 10. Per germline, CDR1 SEHNR and CDR2 FQNEAQ (reference sequence). The CDR3 contains 16 residues. The whole variable domain, remainder taken from reference TRBV7-9 and TRBJ2-5, is DTGVSQNPRHKITKRGQNVTFRCDPISEHNRLYWYRQTLGQGPEFLTYFQNEAQLEKSRLLSDRFSAERPKGSFSTLEIQRTEQGDSAMYLCASSFNKAGGLETQYFGPGTRLLVL.

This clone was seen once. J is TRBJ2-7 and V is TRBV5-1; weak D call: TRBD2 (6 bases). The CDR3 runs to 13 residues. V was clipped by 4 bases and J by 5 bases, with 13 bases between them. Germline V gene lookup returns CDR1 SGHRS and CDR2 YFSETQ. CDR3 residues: CASSHGGPNEQYF. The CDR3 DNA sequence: TGCGCCAGCAGCCATGGAGGGCCCAACGAGCAGTACTTC.

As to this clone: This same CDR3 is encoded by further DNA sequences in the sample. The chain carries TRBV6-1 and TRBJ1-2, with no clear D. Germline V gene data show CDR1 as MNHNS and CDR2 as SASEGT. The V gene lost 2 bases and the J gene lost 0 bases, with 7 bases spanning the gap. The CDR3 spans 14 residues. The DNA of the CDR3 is TGTGCCAGCAGTGAATTCCGAGCTAACTATGGCTACACCTTC. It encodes CASSEFRANYGYTF.

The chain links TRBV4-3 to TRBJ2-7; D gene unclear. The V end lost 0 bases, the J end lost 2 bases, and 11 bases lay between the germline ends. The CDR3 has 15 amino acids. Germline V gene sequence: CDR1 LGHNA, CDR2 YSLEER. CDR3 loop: CASSQDSMAPYEQYF. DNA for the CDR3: TGCGCCAGCAGCCAAGATTCCATGGCACCCTACGAGCAGTACTTC.